This T cell receptor beta chain came from a study of tumor-infiltrating lymphocytes in localized non-small cell lung cancer (dated by TCRdb to the early 2020s). About the full investigation: Several histologies were represented in the cohort, which also included both smokers and never-smokers as well as patients whose samples were collected after neoadjuvant chemotherapy. A total of around 58 patients were part of the paired comparison of immunoSEQ T-cell fraction between tumor and uninvolved lung. In total, the ICON cohort was made up of 150 or so surgical patients who had localized non-small cell lung cancer and whose tumors were resected. Resected tumor tissue and uninvolved lung tissue described as non-adjacent to the tumor were contributed by each patient, with both tissues obtained from the same patient. Flow cytometry, multiplex immunofluorescence, RNA-seq, exome sequencing and proteomics were applied to the same patients as TCR sequencing, which was one of several integrated assays. Results and caveats for the whole study, not just this receptor: No difference in TCR-derived T-cell fraction was observed between the flow cytometry-defined immunotypes IM1 (good prognosis) and IM2 (poor prognosis). Because different assays used different pieces of the same tissue, intratumor heterogeneity could not be separated from technical variation. Tumor T-cell fraction from TCR sequencing was not associated with recurrence-free survival (p = 0.61). TCRbeta sequencing supported higher T cell infiltration in tumors than in uninvolved lung tissue, consistent with immunofluorescence CD3 counts. Assay coverage varied across patients depending on available tissue quantity, so only a subset of the cohort had TCR sequencing.

The T-cell fraction in tumor and uninvolved lung tissue was provided by TCR sequencing with the immunoSEQ assay. In the original analysis: To analyze survival, patients were divided into a high T-cell fraction group (upper tertile) and a low T-cell fraction group (lower two tertiles), and the two groups were compared using a log-rank test. A signed-rank test was used to test differences in T-cell fraction between paired tumor and uninvolved lung samples. Imported from immuneACCESS, the table was reduced by TCRdb to in-frame sequences with V and J called. These copies leave out some clones; in studies compared against another copy, an unresolved V gene accounts for under half, and the cause of the remainder is not known. V, J and clone size derive from that table, while D and trimming were established from the DNA sequence. This sample gives 9,500 to 15,000 clones in total; 86% of them show up just once. Of the sample, roughly 9% is held by the ten largest clones.

Patient enrollment in ICON started in 2016, and the final patient was enrolled in 2018. A subcohort of approximately 80 patients provided fresh tumor and matched uninvolved tissue for in-depth immune analyses, with TCR sequencing among those analyses. No cell sorting was done, and TCR sequencing was instead run on DNA isolated from bulk tissue. As encoded in the germline V gene (reference sequence), CDR1 is GTSNPN while CDR2 is SVGIG. V is reduced by 2 bases and J by 2 bases, leaving a spacing of 12 bases between them. Reading from cysteine to phenylalanine, the CDR3 counts 14 amino acids. Just CDR3 DNA is preserved here, 42 bases in frame from base 1. This clone was counted only a few times. What this receptor recognizes is not known. Base qualities are not provided; no much larger clone lies one nucleotide away.

The chain is encoded by TRBV30 joined to TRBJ2-5; the D call could be TRBD1 or TRBD2, with each sharing 5 bases. Sequencing was performed on lung tumor tissue. The origin of this receptor is a human donor with non-small cell lung cancer. The CDR3 loop reads CAWSPGPLQETQYF. The sequenced DNA is TGTGCCTGGAGTCCGGGACCCCTTCAAGAGACCCAGTACTTC.